Below are 21 T cell receptor beta chains sequenced from a single sample in a study of cytotoxic CD8 clonotypes in ibrutinib-treated CLL. TCRdb's table, derived via immunoSEQ multiplex PCR, lists solely in-frame clones and lacks some. Here the sample spans approximately 120,000 clones, approximately 58% being singletons. The input for sequencing was PBMCs, taken after 24 months of ibrutinib treatment. The receptors here all came from a human donor with chronic lymphocytic leukemia.

V is TRBV30 and J is TRBJ2-3; D is possibly TRBD1 (5 bases). V lost 2 bases to trimming and J lost 2 bases, with 11 bases between them. Germline V CDR1 and CDR2: GTSNPN, SVGIG (reference sequence). This CDR3 comprises 14 residues. CDR3 in DNA: TGTGCCTGGAGTCAAGGACACGACACAGATACGCAGTATTTT. Its translation is CAWSQGHDTDTQYF.

This chain joins TRBV23-1 and TRBJ1-5, with TRBD1 matching over 7 bases. TRBV23-1 is reported as an ORF; its role is uncertain. Trimming took 0 bases from V and 5 from J; bases not matched to a gene: 7. The CDR3 is 16 amino acids. CDR3 DNA sequence: TGCGCCAGCAGTCAATCGGGCGACCAGGGGGATCAGCCCCAGCATTTT. Protein: CASSQSGDQGDQPQHF.

The chain has TRBV10-3 and TRBJ2-7; D assignment may be TRBD1 or TRBD2 (5 bases each). This CDR3 contains 14 residues. Germline CDR1 ENHRY, CDR2 SYGVKD. V lost 2 bases, J lost 4 bases, and 12 bases lay in between. The CDR3 DNA reads TGTGCCATCAGTGAGAAGGGCAGGGAGTACGAGCAGTACTTC. Translation: CAISEKGREYEQYF.

The chain combines TRBV9 with TRBJ1-5, with no clear D. V lost 0 bases, J lost 7 bases, and 8 bases lay in between. The CDR3 sequence is 13 residues long. In germline, CDR1 is SGDLS, CDR2 YYNGEE. The CDR3 DNA reads TGTGCCAGCAGCGTAGATAGGGAACAGCCCCAGCATTTT. Protein: CASSVDREQPQHF.

The sample holds a few counts of this clone. V gene TRBV5-1 combines with J gene TRBJ2-5, with 8 bases matching TRBD1. CDR1 SGHRS and CDR2 YFSETQ come from the germline V gene. Unmatched junction bases numbered 4, after V lost 8 bases and J lost 1 base. The length of the CDR3 is 13 residues. CDR3 sequence (DNA): TGCGCCAGTGACAGGGGAACCCAAGAGACCCAGTACTTC. It specifies CASDRGTQETQYF.

The chain employs TRBV7-2 and TRBJ2-2, with D unresolved. The ends were cut back, 1 base at V and 7 bases at J, with 7 bases in the middle. The CDR3 consists of 13 residues. From germline, CDR1 is SGHTA and CDR2 FQGNSA. The CDR3 here is CASSLDGYGELFF. The CDR3 DNA reads as TGTGCCAGCAGCTTAGATGGGTACGGGGAGCTGTTTTTT.

There are many counts of this clone. The chain combines TRBV4-1 with TRBJ2-7, with 8 bases that match TRBD1. J lost 2 bases, V lost 4 bases, and 10 bases had no gene match. CDR3 size: 16 residues. CDR1 MGHRA and CDR2 YSYEKL come from the germline V gene. The CDR3 nucleotides are TGCGCCAGCAGCCTGCTCTCCGGGACAGGCGCCTACGAGCAGTACTTC. Its translation is CASSLLSGTGAYEQYF.

The gene calls are TRBV30 and TRBJ1-1, with 10 bases lining up with TRBD1. V lost 4 bases, J lost 0 bases, and 11 bases stayed unmatched. The CDR3 contains 17 residues. The V gene's germline CDR1 is GTSNPN and CDR2 SVGIG (reference sequence). The CDR3 nucleotides are TGTGCCTGGATGCCTCGGACAGGGGGTCGCATGAACACTGAAGCTTTCTTT. It encodes CAWMPRTGGRMNTEAFF.

This rearrangement joins TRBV27 to TRBJ2-1; TRBD2 matches 12 bases. The germline V gene encodes CDR1 MNHEY and CDR2 SMNVEV (reference sequence). The V gene end was trimmed by 5 bases and the J gene end by 9 bases; junction bases not matched to a gene: 5. The CDR3 spans 14 residues. CDR3 sequence: CASSRRLAGVEQFF. Here the CDR3 DNA reads TGTGCCAGCAGTCGACGACTAGCGGGGGTTGAGCAGTTCTTC.

The rearrangement joins TRBV6-1 to TRBJ1-2, with a tentative D call TRBD1 (6 bases). The germline CDR1 and CDR2 sequences are MNHNS and SASEGT. This CDR3 region has 13 residues. V lost 2 bases, J lost 4 bases, and 8 bases lay in between. The CDR3 spells CASSERQVYGYTF. The CDR3 DNA follows: TGTGCCAGCAGTGAACGACAGGTCTATGGCTACACCTTC.

V gene TRBV5-1 combines with J gene TRBJ2-4; 8 bases are a match to TRBD2. The CDR3 length is 18 residues. Germline V gives CDR1 SGHRS, CDR2 YFSETQ. The V gene end was trimmed by 2 bases and the J gene end by 8 bases; junction bases not matched to a gene: 18. CDR3 sequence (DNA): TGCGCCAGCAGCTTCCCGACCCAAACGTCGGGGGGGTTAGACATTCAGTACTTC. Translated, it gives CASSFPTQTSGGLDIQYF.

This sequence joins TRBV19 and TRBJ2-7; D is undetermined. CDR3 length equals 12 residues. Trimming took off 0 bases at V and 7 bases at J, with 7 bases between the two ends. Germline lookup yields CDR1 LNHDA and CDR2 SQIVND (reference sequence). The CDR3 region has the DNA TGTGCCAGTAGTATAGACCATGGGGAGCAGTACTTC. Its protein is CASSIDHGEQYF.

The rearrangement links TRBV19 to TRBJ1-2; TRBD1 aligns across 7 bases. This CDR3 contains 14 residues. Unmatched junction bases numbered 5, after V lost 3 bases and J lost 4 bases. Germline lookup yields CDR1 LNHDA and CDR2 SQIVND (reference sequence). The CDR3 loop reads CASSMGTAIYGYTF. In DNA, the CDR3 is TGTGCCAGTAGTATGGGGACAGCAATCTATGGCTACACCTTC.

V is TRBV2 and J is TRBJ1-5, with a tentative D call TRBD1 (5 bases). The CDR3 loop spans 15 amino acids. The V gene lost 4 bases and the J gene lost 0 bases, with 10 bases spanning the gap. Germline assignment: CDR1 SNHLY and CDR2 FYNNEI. The CDR3 coding sequence is TGTGCCAGCAGTGCCGACAGTTATAGCAATCAGCCCCAGCATTTT. This codes for CASSADSYSNQPQHF. Full variable domain (remainder filled in from reference TRBV2 and TRBJ1-5): EPEVTQTPSHQVTQMGQEVILRCVPISNHLYFYWYRQILGQKVEFLVSFYNNEISEKSEIFDDQFSVERPDGSNFTLKIRSTKLEDSAMYFCASSADSYSNQPQHFGDGTRLSIL.

V is TRBV2 and J is TRBJ2-7, with 7 bases matching TRBD2. V was clipped by 6 bases and J by 3 bases; unmatched bases: 2. The CDR3 spans 12 residues. From germline, CDR1 is SNHLY and CDR2 FYNNEI. The CDR3 DNA reads TGTGCCAGCAGGTCGGGGGGCTACGAGCAGTACTTC. This sequence encodes CASRSGGYEQYF.

The chain recombines TRBV7-2 with TRBJ1-1; 9 positions agree with TRBD1. V was clipped by 5 bases and J by 4 bases; unmatched bases: 11. This CDR3 spans 16 amino acids. Germline values: CDR1 SGHTA, CDR2 FQGNSA. The CDR3 is CASSPDGTTGGTEAFF. The CDR3 region has the DNA TGTGCCAGCAGCCCCGATGGGACGACAGGGGGCACTGAAGCTTTCTTT.

This clone showed up just a few times. V and J are TRBV13 and TRBJ2-7; D not certain. Trimming cost V 4 bases and J 2 bases, with 15 bases left between them. This CDR3 contains 15 residues. Germline V gene sequence: CDR1 PRHDT, CDR2 FYEKMQ (reference sequence). The CDR3 region has the DNA TGTGCCAGCAGCTACGGACGACCAAGAACCTACGAGCAGTACTTC. It translates to CASSYGRPRTYEQYF.

The gene calls are TRBV5-6 and TRBJ1-6; no clear D. The V end lost 0 bases, the J end lost 2 bases, and 9 bases lay between the germline ends. Germline loops: CDR1 SGHDT, CDR2 YYEEEE. The CDR3 covers 16 residues. The CDR3 nucleotides are TGTGCCAGCAGCTTGGCACAGCACACCTATAATTCACCCCTCCACTTT. Translating it yields CASSLAQHTYNSPLHF. Complete variable domain (other parts from reference TRBV5-6 and TRBJ1-6): DAGVTQSPTHLIKTRGQQVTLRCSPKSGHDTVSWYQQALGQGPQFIFQYYEEEERQRGNFPDRFSGHQFPNYSSELNVNALLLGDSALYLCASSLAQHTYNSPLHFGNGTRLTVT.

The chain joins TRBV29-1 to TRBJ2-2; 7 nucleotides align to TRBD1. The CDR3 length is 13 residues. Germline assignment: CDR1 SQVTM and CDR2 ANQGSEA. V lost 5 bases, J lost 6 bases, and 6 bases stayed unmatched. CDR3 amino acids: CSVQKGAAGELFF. CDR3 nucleotide sequence: TGCAGCGTTCAAAAGGGGGCGGCCGGGGAGCTGTTTTTT.

This clone was seen a single time. The chain is built from TRBV5-1 and TRBJ2-5; D call uncertain. Germline CDR1 is SGHRS and CDR2 is YFSETQ. Deletions cut 4 bases from V and 5 bases from J, with 12 bases between. The CDR3 totals 13 residues. CDR3 in DNA: TGCGCCAGCAGCCAAGGGTTGGGGGAGACCCAGTACTTC. It codes for CASSQGLGETQYF.

The chain carries TRBV11-3 and TRBJ2-1; a weak D match, TRBD1 (6 bases). V was trimmed by 1 base and J by 6 bases, leaving 10 bases between them. The length of the CDR3 is 14 residues. CDR1 and CDR2 (germline): SGHNT, YENEEA. In DNA form, the CDR3 reads TGTGCCAGCAGCTTAGTCAGGGGCGGCAATGAGCAGTTCTTC. Residues: CASSLVRGGNEQFF.